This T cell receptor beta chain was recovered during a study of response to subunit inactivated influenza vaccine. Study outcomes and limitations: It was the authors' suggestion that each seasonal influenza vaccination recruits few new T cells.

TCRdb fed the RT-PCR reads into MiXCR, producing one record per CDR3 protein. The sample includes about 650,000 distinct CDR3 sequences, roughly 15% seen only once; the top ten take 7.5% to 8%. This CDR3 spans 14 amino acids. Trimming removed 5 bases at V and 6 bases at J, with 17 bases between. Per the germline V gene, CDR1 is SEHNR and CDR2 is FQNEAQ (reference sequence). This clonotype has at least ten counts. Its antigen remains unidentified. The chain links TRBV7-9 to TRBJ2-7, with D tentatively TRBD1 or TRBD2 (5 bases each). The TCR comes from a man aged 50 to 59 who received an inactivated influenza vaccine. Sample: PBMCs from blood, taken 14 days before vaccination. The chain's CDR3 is CASSEPGTASEQYF. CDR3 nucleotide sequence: TGTGCCAGCAGCGAACCCGGGACGGCCAGCGAGCAGTACTTC.